The 29 T cell receptor beta chains below all came from one sample that was sequenced in a study of Graves' ophthalmopathy and Graves' hyperthyroidism (dated by TCRdb to 2016 to 2019). Sequencing instrument: Illumina HiSeq 2000. For repertoire sequencing, TCR beta CDR3 regions were amplified from RNA transcripts. The first round of RT-PCR was done with HTBI primers and the Qiagen OneStep RT-PCR kit, and was followed by a second round of multiplex PCR, then size selection and purification. TCRdb reprocessed the public reads (quality trimming at Q25 with fastp, clone calling with MiXCR) and kept in-frame beta chains. A single entry per CDR3 protein holds the most common genes and DNA from its merged rows. Across this sample there are over 500,000 distinct CDR3 sequences, with roughly 20% seen only once. Of the sample, more than 5.5% is held by the ten largest clones. The sample consisted of peripheral blood. All receptors derive from a young woman with stable Graves' hyperthyroidism. Some clones in this sample may be carry-over from other donors' samples. Donor details come from another sample of the same person, matched by shared clones.

In this sample, this clonotype turned up many times. The rearrangement links TRBV9 to TRBJ1-1; TRBD1 matches at 8 bases. Germline values: CDR1 SGDLS, CDR2 YYNGEE. CDR3 length: 15 residues. J lost 2 bases, V lost 0 bases, and 3 bases had no gene match. CDR3 DNA: TGTGCCAGCAGCGTAGAGGCAGGGGGCAACACTGAAGCTTTCTTT. Translation: CASSVEAGGNTEAFF. Full variable domain (rest looked up from reference TRBV9 and TRBJ1-1): DSGVTQTPKHLITATGQRVTLRCSPRSGDLSVYWYQQSLDQGLQFLIQYYNGEERAKGNILERFSAQQFPDLHSELNLSSLELGDSALYFCASSVEAGGNTEAFFGQGTRLTVV.

This clonotype has ten or more counts. The genes are TRBV28 and TRBJ2-5, with D tentatively TRBD2 (7 bases). This CDR3 comprises 14 residues. The germline gives CDR1 MDHEN, CDR2 SYDVKM. Trimming shortened V by 6 bases and J by 5 bases, and 16 bases separated the two germline ends. Here the CDR3 DNA reads TGTGCCAGCAGCTGGGCGGGGGCAGGGGAGACCCAGTACTTC. Its protein is CASSWAGAGETQYF.

This clonotype showed up just a few times. V is TRBV20-1 and J is TRBJ1-1; D call uncertain. Between the trimmed V and J ends, which lost 7 bases and 2 bases, there was a span of 14 bases. Germline V lookup: CDR1 DFQATT, CDR2 SNEGSKA (reference sequence). The CDR3 loop spans 13 amino acids. CDR3 protein: CSEKTWGNTEAFF. DNA of the CDR3: TGCAGTGAGAAGACCTGGGGTAACACTGAAGCTTTCTTT.

This clonotype occurred many times. The J gene is TRBJ2-5, the V gene TRBV15; 7 bases fit TRBD2. V dropped 0 bases and J dropped 0; count of bases not matched to a gene: 10. The CDR3 spans 18 residues. CDR1 and CDR2 from the germline V gene are LNHNV and YYDKDF (reference sequence). This chain's CDR3 is CATSRDVAGDLYQETQYF. CDR3 DNA: TGTGCCACCAGCAGAGATGTGGCGGGGGACCTGTACCAAGAGACCCAGTACTTC.

This sequence joins TRBV6-5 and TRBJ2-5, with 8 positions matching TRBD2. With V trimmed by 2 bases and J by 5 bases, 7 bases remained unmatched. The germline CDR1 and CDR2 sequences are MNHEY and SVGAGI. The CDR3 is 15 residues long. Written as DNA, the CDR3 is TGTGCCAGCAGTTACGGTGGCGGGGGGCAGGAGACCCAGTACTTC. The encoded protein is CASSYGGGGQETQYF.

This clonotype was counted ten times or more. The genes are TRBV6-4 and TRBJ2-2; TRBD2 matches 8 bases. From germline, CDR1 is MRHNA and CDR2 SNTAGT. This CDR3 has 19 amino acids. V lost 4 bases and J lost 8; bases outside the gene matches: 21. The CDR3 DNA reads as TGTGCCAGCAGTGGGGGCAAGGGGTCTGGCGGGAGGCTCGCTGGGGAGCTGTTTTTT. Translation: CASSGGKGSGGRLAGELFF.

This clonotype has only a few counts. The chain has TRBV4-1 and TRBJ2-2, with TRBD2 identical over 7 bases. Germline V gene sequence: CDR1 MGHRA, CDR2 YSYEKL. The CDR3 consists of 16 residues. With 4 bases clipped from V and 5 bases from J, the junction kept 10 bases outside the gene matches. CDR3 region: CASSPLSAGVTGELFF. DNA for the CDR3: TGCGCCAGCAGCCCCTTAAGCGCGGGAGTGACCGGGGAGCTGTTTTTT.

This clonotype was seen only a few times. The chain employs TRBV11-2 and TRBJ2-2, with D perhaps given as TRBD1 or TRBD2 (5 bases each). Trimming took 5 bases from V and 3 from J, leaving 16 bases between them. The germline V gene encodes CDR1 SGHAT and CDR2 FQNNGV. CDR3 size: 16 residues. CDR3 bases: TGTGCCAGCAGCCGCTCCGGGACGGCACACACCGGGGAGCTGTTTTTT. This codes for CASSRSGTAHTGELFF.

The rearrangement uses TRBV20-1 and TRBJ2-2; 13 bases align to TRBD2. V lost 3 bases to trimming and J lost 0 bases; unmatched junction nucleotides: 10. Germline V gene lookup returns CDR1 DFQATT and CDR2 SNEGSKA (reference sequence). CDR3 length equals 19 residues. This chain's CDR3 is CSASPRGLAGAANTGELFF. CDR3 nucleotides: TGCAGTGCTAGCCCCAGAGGACTAGCGGGAGCAGCGAACACCGGGGAGCTGTTTTTT.

The CDR3 sequence: CASRRADRETEAFF. The CDR3 nucleotides are TGTGCCAGCAGAAGAGCAGACAGGGAAACTGAAGCTTTCTTT. The genes are TRBV6-2 or TRBV6-3 and TRBJ1-1; 7 positions agree with TRBD1. Germline V CDR1 and CDR2: MNHEY, SVGEGT. CDR3 length: 14 amino acids. After removal of 6 bases from V and 5 bases from J, the junction contained 9 bases not matched to a gene.

This clonotype was seen at least ten times. CDR3 sequence reads: CASSAPLLGPASYEQYF. CDR3 nucleotide sequence: TGTGCCAGCAGTGCCCCCCTATTAGGACCTGCCTCCTACGAGCAGTACTTC. The genes are TRBV6-1 and TRBJ2-7; D unclear. The germline gives CDR1 MNHNS, CDR2 SASEGT. This CDR3 has 17 amino acids. The V end lost 4 bases, the J end lost 0 bases, and 19 bases lay between the germline ends.

This clonotype was detected ten times or more. The CDR3: CSVGETGGHSNQPQHF. In DNA form, the CDR3 reads TGCAGCGTAGGTGAAACAGGGGGCCATAGCAATCAGCCCCAGCATTTT. This chain links TRBV29-1 with TRBJ1-5; 9 bases map to TRBD1. Germline assignment: CDR1 SQVTM and CDR2 ANQGSEA. This CDR3 has 16 residues. V gave up 6 bases and J gave up 0 bases; unmatched junction bases: 9. Complete variable domain (other parts from reference TRBV29-1 and TRBJ1-5): SAVISQKPSRDICQRGTSLTIQCQVDSQVTMMFWYRQQPGQSLTLIATANQGSEATYESGFVIDKFPISRPNLTFSTLTVSNMSPEDSSIYLCSVGETGGHSNQPQHFGDGTRLSIL.

This clonotype was counted many times. The chain recombines TRBV30 with TRBJ2-7; D gene uncertain. The germline V and J ends were trimmed by 3 bases and 6 bases, with 15 bases remaining between them. This CDR3 spans 13 amino acids. Germline V lookup: CDR1 GTSNPN, CDR2 SVGIG (reference sequence). CDR3: CAWRIGPIAEQYF. CDR3 DNA sequence: TGTGCCTGGAGAATAGGCCCTATCGCCGAGCAGTACTTC.

This clonotype came up many times. The rearrangement joins TRBV6-1 to TRBJ1-6; D may be TRBD1 (5 bases). The CDR3 sequence is 20 residues long. V was pared by 3 bases and J by 4 bases, with 25 bases between. Germline lookup yields CDR1 MNHNS and CDR2 SASEGT. CDR3 amino acids: CASSEEPGLLPRRYNSPLHF. CDR3 bases: TGTGCCAGCAGTGAGGAACCGGGACTCCTTCCCCGCCGATATAATTCACCCCTCCACTTT.

This clonotype was detected a few times. Since no conserved phenylalanine or tryptophan closes the CDR3, a read error is the likely cause. This rearrangement joins TRBV9 to TRBJ2-5; 8 nucleotides match TRBD1. The ends lost 4 bases at V and 5 bases at J; junction bases unmatched: 7. This CDR3 is built from 14 residues. In germline, CDR1 is SGDLS, CDR2 YYNGEE. The CDR3 spells CASSTRTGRETQYS. As DNA, the CDR3 is TGTGCCAGCAGCACCAGGACAGGGCGGGAGACCCAGTACTCC.

This clonotype was detected ten times or more. The J gene is TRBJ2-7, the V gene TRBV7-9; D is tentatively TRBD1 or TRBD2 (5 bases each). Germline CDR1 reads SEHNR; CDR2 reads FQNEAQ (reference sequence). The CDR3 runs to 14 residues. Trimming removed 4 bases from V and 5 bases from J, with 15 bases in between. The CDR3 sequence: CASSYGTSWDEQYF. The CDR3 DNA reads TGTGCCAGCAGCTACGGGACGTCGTGGGACGAGCAGTACTTC.

This clonotype was recorded at least ten times. V gene TRBV6-4 combines with J gene TRBJ1-1; D is unclear. Germline assignment: CDR1 MRHNA and CDR2 SNTAGT. Trimming left V 6 bases short and J 1 base short, with 21 bases between. This CDR3 contains 17 residues. The CDR3 loop is CASSPINFFRQNTEAFF. The CDR3 DNA is TGTGCCAGCAGCCCGATTAATTTCTTCAGACAGAACACTGAAGCTTTCTTT.

This sequence joins TRBV12-3 or TRBV12-4 and TRBJ1-3; D uncertain. This CDR3 contains 14 residues. Trimming removed 8 bases at V and 0 bases at J, with 11 bases between. Here the CDR3 DNA reads TGTGCCAGCTCCCTCTGGGCCTCTGGAAACACCATATATTTT. Translated: CASSLWASGNTIYF.

The chain has TRBV18 and TRBJ1-5, with unresolved D. Germline CDR1 reads KGHSH; CDR2 reads LQKENI. The CDR3 runs to 16 residues. Trimming took 0 bases from V and 1 from J, leaving 10 bases between them. This chain's CDR3 is CASSPPDSSSNQPQHF. The CDR3 bases are TGTGCCAGCTCACCACCGGACTCCTCGAGCAATCAGCCCCAGCATTTT.

This clonotype was counted ten times or more. The rearrangement joins TRBV15 to TRBJ1-1; D not resolved. With 0 bases removed from V and 5 bases from J, the gap between germline ends came to 16 bases. CDR1 and CDR2 (germline): LNHNV, YYDKDF (reference sequence). The CDR3 covers 16 residues. CDR3 region: CATSRDLPGPGTEAFF. The CDR3 region has the DNA TGTGCCACCAGCAGAGATCTCCCAGGCCCGGGGACTGAAGCTTTCTTT.

This clonotype came up many times. The chain carries TRBV7-9 and TRBJ1-2; possibly TRBD1 for D (5 bases). The V end was cut by 6 bases, the J end by 7 bases, with 18 bases between. The CDR3 has 14 amino acids. Per the germline V gene, CDR1 is SEHNR and CDR2 is FQNEAQ (reference sequence). The CDR3 bases are TGTGCCAGCAGATCCGACAGCGAGGGATTTGGCTACACCTTC. Amino acid sequence: CASRSDSEGFGYTF.

At least ten counts were recorded for this clonotype. This chain uses TRBV27 with TRBJ1-2; the D is unclear. V lost 1 base, J lost 4 bases, and 16 bases lay in between. Germline V lookup: CDR1 MNHEY, CDR2 SMNVEV (reference sequence). This CDR3 region has 16 residues. CDR3 coding DNA: TGTGCCAGCAGTTTATTCAAAGCAGAAAACTTCTATGGCTACACCTTC. It encodes CASSLFKAENFYGYTF.

This clonotype was seen ten or more times. This rearrangement joins TRBV18 to TRBJ1-6; D uncertain. The germline gives CDR1 KGHSH, CDR2 LQKENI. The CDR3 runs 14 residues. The ends were cut back, 0 bases at V and 13 bases at J, with 13 bases in the middle. CDR3 region: CASSPPSSSIPLHF. The CDR3 DNA is TGTGCCAGCTCACCACCGAGTTCGAGTATTCCCCTCCACTTT.

The rearrangement joins TRBV11-2 to TRBJ2-1, with 13 bases fitting TRBD2. CDR1 and CDR2 from the germline V gene are SGHAT and FQNNGV. This CDR3 contains 16 residues. V shed 6 bases, J shed 5 bases, and the junction held 7 bases outside the gene matches. The CDR3 loop reads CASRSRLAGGHNEQFF. DNA for the CDR3: TGTGCCAGCAGATCTAGACTAGCGGGGGGTCACAATGAGCAGTTCTTC.

This clonotype came up once. The chain recombines TRBV12-5 with TRBJ2-7; D gene unclear. Germline CDR1 reads LGHNT; CDR2 reads FRNRAP. The V end was cut by 0 bases, the J end by 3 bases, with 9 bases between. The CDR3 contains 14 residues. CDR3 protein: CASGLVLRDYEQYF. CDR3 DNA sequence: TGTGCTAGTGGTTTGGTATTGAGAGACTACGAGCAGTACTTC.

The genes are TRBV6-5 and TRBJ2-7, with 12 bases identical to TRBD2. This CDR3 has 16 residues. The germline gives CDR1 MNHEY, CDR2 SVGAGI. With 2 bases clipped from V and 2 bases from J, the junction kept 4 bases outside the gene matches. The CDR3 nucleotides are TGTGCCAGCAGTTACGCCCGACTAGCGGGGGCCTACGAGCAGTACTTC. Its translation is CASSYARLAGAYEQYF.

J is TRBJ2-7 and V is TRBV7-2; weak D call: TRBD1 (5 bases). V shed 1 base and J shed 5 bases, with 12 bases lying between them. Germline V CDR1 and CDR2: SGHTA, FQGNSA. The CDR3 runs 14 residues. DNA for the CDR3: TGTGCCAGCAGCTTAGAAAGGGGTTTCAACGAGCAGTACTTC. It yields the protein CASSLERGFNEQYF.

This clonotype was counted a few times. The rearrangement joins TRBV12-3 or TRBV12-4 to TRBJ1-3, with D perhaps matching TRBD1 (6 bases). The CDR3 totals 15 residues. V was shortened by 8 bases and J by 2 bases, with 16 bases between the two germline ends. The CDR3 coding sequence is TGTGCCAGCCGAAATCAGGGGACGGCTGGAAACACCATATATTTT. Translated: CASRNQGTAGNTIYF.

To note about this clonotype: The germline gene is not matched at one end of the junction; a read error may be the cause. The V gene is TRBV20-1, the J gene TRBJ1-2, with D unresolved. The CDR3 consists of 13 residues. CDR1 is DFQATT and CDR2 is SNEGSKA in the germline V gene (reference sequence). As DNA, the CDR3 is TGCAGTGCTAGAGGATCCCCCCCTGACGTTACCCCTTTT. Residues: CSARGSPPDVTPF.